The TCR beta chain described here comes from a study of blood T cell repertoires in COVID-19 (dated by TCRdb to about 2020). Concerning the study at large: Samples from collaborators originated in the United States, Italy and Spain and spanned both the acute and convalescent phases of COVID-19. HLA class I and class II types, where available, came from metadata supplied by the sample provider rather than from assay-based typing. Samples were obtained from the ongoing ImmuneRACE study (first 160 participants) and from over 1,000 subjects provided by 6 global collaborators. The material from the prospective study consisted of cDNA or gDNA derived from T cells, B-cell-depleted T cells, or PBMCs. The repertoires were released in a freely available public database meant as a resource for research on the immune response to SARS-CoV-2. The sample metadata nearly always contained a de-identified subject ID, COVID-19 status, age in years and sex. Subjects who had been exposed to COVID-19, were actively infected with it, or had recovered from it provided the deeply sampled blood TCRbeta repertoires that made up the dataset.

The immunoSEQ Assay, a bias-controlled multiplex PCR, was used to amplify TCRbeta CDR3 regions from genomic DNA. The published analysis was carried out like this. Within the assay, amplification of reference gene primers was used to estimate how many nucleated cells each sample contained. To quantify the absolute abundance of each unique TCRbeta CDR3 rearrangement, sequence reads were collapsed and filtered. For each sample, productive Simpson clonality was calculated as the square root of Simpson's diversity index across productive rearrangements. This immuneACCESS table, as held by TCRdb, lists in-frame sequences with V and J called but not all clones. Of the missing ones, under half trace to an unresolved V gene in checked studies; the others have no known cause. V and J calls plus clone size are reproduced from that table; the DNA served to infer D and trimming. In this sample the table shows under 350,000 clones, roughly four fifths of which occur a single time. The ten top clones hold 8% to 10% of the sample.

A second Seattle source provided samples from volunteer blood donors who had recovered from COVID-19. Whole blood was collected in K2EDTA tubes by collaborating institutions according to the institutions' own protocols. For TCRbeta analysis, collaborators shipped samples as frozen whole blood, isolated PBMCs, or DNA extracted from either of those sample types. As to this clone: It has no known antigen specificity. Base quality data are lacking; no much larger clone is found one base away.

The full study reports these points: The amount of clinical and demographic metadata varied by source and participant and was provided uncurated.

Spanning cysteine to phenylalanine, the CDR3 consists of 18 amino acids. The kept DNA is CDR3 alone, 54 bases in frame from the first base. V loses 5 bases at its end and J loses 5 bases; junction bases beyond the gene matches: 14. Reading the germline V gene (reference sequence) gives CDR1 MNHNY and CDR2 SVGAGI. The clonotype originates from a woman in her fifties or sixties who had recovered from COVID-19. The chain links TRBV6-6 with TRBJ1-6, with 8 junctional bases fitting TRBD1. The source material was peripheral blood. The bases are TGTGCCAGCAGTCCTACAGAAAGACAGGGGACCCATAATTCACCCCTCCACTTT. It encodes CASSPTERQGTHNSPLHF.